The T cell receptor beta chain described here comes from a study of blood T cell repertoires in COVID-19 (dated by TCRdb to the early 2020s). Broadly, across the study: Samples covering the acute and convalescent phases of COVID-19 were provided by collaborators in the United States, Italy and Spain. The samples were drawn from the first 160 participants of the ongoing ImmuneRACE study and from 950 to 1,500 subjects provided by 6 global collaborators. The repertoires were made available in a free public database intended to serve as a resource for research on the immune response to SARS-CoV-2. The sample metadata nearly always contained a de-identified subject ID, COVID-19 status, age in years and sex. The prospective study material was composed of cDNA or gDNA derived from T cells, B-cell-depleted T cells, or PBMCs. Subjects who had been exposed to COVID-19, were actively infected with it, or had recovered from it provided the deeply sampled blood TCRbeta repertoires that made up the dataset. HLA class I and class II types, where available, came from metadata supplied by the sample provider rather than from assay-based typing. Results the study describes overall, beyond this receptor: The quantity of clinical and demographic metadata differed by source and by participant and was supplied without curation.

V loses 5 bases at its end and J loses 7 bases; junction bases beyond the gene matches: 6. The germline V gene (reference sequence) supplies CDR1 SEHNR and CDR2 FQNEAQ. The CDR3, cysteine through phenylalanine, is 15 amino acids long. Only the CDR3 DNA stays, 45 bases, in frame from base 1. TCRbeta CDR3 regions were amplified from genomic DNA by means of the immunoSEQ Assay, a bias-controlled multiplex PCR. Regarding the original processing steps: The number of nucleated cells in each sample was estimated by amplification of reference gene primers within the assay. Sequence reads were collapsed and filtered to measure the absolute abundance of every unique TCRbeta CDR3 rearrangement. For each sample, productive Simpson clonality was calculated as the square root of Simpson's diversity index across productive rearrangements. TCRdb stores this immuneACCESS table with in-frame sequences only. Part of the clones is absent; in the studies checked, under half of the shortfall reflects unresolved V genes, and no reason is known for the rest. V and J calls and clone size follow that table, whereas D and trimming were derived from the DNA. This sample lists about 120,000 clones; approximately 90% were detected once. Of the sample, roughly 3.9% falls within the top ten clones.

This clone was seen only once. Which antigen it targets is not known. Qualities for individual bases were not recorded, and no much larger clone is one base off. One collaborating source in Seattle enrolled patients while the patients were actively infected and followed the patients over time throughout the course of disease. Whole blood was collected in K2EDTA tubes by collaborating institutions according to the institutions' own protocols. For TCRbeta analysis, collaborators shipped samples in one of three forms: frozen whole blood, isolated PBMCs, or DNA extracted from either of those sample types.

Sequencing used peripheral blood. The V and J genes are TRBV7-9 and TRBJ1-6; TRBD1 fits 9 bases in the junction. The receptor was isolated from a man between 60 and 70 years old with COVID-19, enrolled during active disease. CDR3 loop: CASSQPGQGNSPLHF. DNA sequence: TGTGCCAGCAGCCAACCGGGACAGGGAAATTCACCCCTCCACTTT.